This TCR beta chain appears in the sequencing data of a study of T cell responses to AZD1222 COVID-19 vaccine. Study-wide findings and caveats: CD4 TCRs covered the whole spike, strongest at regions 160-218 and 743-854.

The data were produced by immunoSEQ multiplex PCR, yet TCRdb's version contains in-frame clones alone and is incomplete. The data show 89,000 or so clones, approximately 86% seen once. As for this clone: Its antigen is as yet unknown.

V was pared by 3 bases and J by 10 bases, with 10 bases of the junction left unmatched. This CDR3 spans 16 amino acids. Germline values: CDR1 MGHRA, CDR2 YSYEKL. V usage is TRBV4-1 and J usage is TRBJ2-1, with 12 bases matching TRBD1. The TCR originated in an adult in good health. The specimen was peripheral blood, collected on day 0 of AZD1222 vaccination. The CDR3 nucleotides read TGCGCCAGCAGCCACCACCGGGACAGGGGGCTTAAGGAGCAGTTCTTC. Translating gives CASSHHRDRGLKEQFF.